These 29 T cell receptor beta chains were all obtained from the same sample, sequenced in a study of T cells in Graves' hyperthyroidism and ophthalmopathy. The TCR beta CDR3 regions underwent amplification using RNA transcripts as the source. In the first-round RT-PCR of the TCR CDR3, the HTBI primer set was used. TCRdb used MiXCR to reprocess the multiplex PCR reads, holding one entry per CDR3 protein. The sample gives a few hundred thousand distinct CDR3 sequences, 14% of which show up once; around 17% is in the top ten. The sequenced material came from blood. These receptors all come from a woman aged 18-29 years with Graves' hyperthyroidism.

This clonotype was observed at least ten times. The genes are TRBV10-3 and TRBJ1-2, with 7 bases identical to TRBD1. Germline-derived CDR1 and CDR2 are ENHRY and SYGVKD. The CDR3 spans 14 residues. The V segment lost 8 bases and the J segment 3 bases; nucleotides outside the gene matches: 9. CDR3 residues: CAILDFRGDYGYTF. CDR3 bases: TGTGCCATCTTGGACTTCAGGGGGGACTATGGCTACACCTTC.

The CDR3, as DNA: TGCGCCAGCATCCCAGGTTCAAACTCTGGGGCCAACGTCCTGACTTTC. This encodes CASIPGSNSGANVLTF. V usage is TRBV5-1 and J usage is TRBJ2-6; D gene ambiguous. Trimming left V 6 bases short and J 0 bases short, with 13 bases between. The CDR3 extends over 16 amino acids. Germline-derived CDR1 and CDR2 are SGHRS and YFSETQ. The full variable domain, rest sourced from reference TRBV5-1 and TRBJ2-6, is KAGVTQTPRYLIKTRGQQVTLSCSPISGHRSVSWYQQTPGQGLQFLFEYFSETQRNKGNFPGRFSGRQFSNSRSEMNVSTLELGDSALYLCASIPGSNSGANVLTFGAGSRLTVL.

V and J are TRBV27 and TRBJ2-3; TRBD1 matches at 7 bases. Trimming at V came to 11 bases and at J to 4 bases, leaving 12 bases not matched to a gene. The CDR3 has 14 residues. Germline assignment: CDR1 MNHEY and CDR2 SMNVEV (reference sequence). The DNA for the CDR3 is TGTGCCGGACACACCGGGACAGACCCAGATACGCAGTATTTT. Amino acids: CAGHTGTDPDTQYF.

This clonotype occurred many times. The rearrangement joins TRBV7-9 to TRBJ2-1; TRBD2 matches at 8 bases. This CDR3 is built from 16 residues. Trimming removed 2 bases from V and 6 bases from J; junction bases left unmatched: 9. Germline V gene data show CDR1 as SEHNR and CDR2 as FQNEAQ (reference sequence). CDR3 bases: TGTGCCAGCAGCTTATCCGCTAGCGGGTACAGCAATGAGCAGTTCTTC. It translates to CASSLSASGYSNEQFF.

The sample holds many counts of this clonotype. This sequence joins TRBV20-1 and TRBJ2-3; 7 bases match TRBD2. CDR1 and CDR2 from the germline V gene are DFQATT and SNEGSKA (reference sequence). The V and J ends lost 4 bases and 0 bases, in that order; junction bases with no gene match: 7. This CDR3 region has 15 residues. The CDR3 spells CSATLADPSTDTQYF. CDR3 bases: TGCAGTGCTACCCTAGCGGACCCTAGCACAGATACGCAGTATTTT.

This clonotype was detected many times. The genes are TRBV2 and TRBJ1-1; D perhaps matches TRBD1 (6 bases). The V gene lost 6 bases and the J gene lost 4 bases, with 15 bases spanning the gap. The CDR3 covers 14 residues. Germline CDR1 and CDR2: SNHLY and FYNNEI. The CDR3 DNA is TGTGCCAGCAGGACTCAGGGGCTCGGCACTGAAGCTTTCTTT. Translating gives CASRTQGLGTEAFF. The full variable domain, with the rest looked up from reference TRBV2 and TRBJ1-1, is EPEVTQTPSHQVTQMGQEVILRCVPISNHLYFYWYRQILGQKVEFLVSFYNNEISEKSEIFDDQFSVERPDGSNFTLKIRSTKLEDSAMYFCASRTQGLGTEAFFGQGTRLTVV.

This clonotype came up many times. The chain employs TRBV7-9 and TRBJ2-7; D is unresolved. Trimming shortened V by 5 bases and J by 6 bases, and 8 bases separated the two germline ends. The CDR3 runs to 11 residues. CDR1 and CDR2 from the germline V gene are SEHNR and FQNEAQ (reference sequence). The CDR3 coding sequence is TGTGCCAGCAGCGTGGGGTCCGAGCAGTACTTC. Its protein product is CASSVGSEQYF. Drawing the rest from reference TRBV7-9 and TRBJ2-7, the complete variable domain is DTGVSQNPRHKITKRGQNVTFRCDPISEHNRLYWYRQTLGQGPEFLTYFQNEAQLEKSRLLSDRFSAERPKGSFSTLEIQRTEQGDSAMYLCASSVGSEQYFGPGTRLTVT.

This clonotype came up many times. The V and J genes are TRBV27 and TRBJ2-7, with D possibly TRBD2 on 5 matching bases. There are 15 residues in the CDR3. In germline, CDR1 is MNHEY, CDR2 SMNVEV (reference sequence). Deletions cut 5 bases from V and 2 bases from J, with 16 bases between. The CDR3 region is CASSPWETSAYEQYF. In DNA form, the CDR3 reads TGTGCCAGCAGTCCATGGGAGACAAGCGCCTACGAGCAGTACTTC.

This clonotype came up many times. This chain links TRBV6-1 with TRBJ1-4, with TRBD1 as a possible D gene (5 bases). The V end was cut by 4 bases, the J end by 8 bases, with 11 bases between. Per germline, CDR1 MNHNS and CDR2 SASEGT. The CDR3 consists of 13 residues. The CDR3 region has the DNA TGTGCCAGCAGTGTGGACATGGGGGAAAAACTGTTTTTT. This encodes CASSVDMGEKLFF.

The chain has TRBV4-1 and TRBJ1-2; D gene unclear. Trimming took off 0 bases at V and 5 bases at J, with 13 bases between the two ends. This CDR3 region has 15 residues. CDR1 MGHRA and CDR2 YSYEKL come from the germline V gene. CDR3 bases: TGCGCCAGCAGCCAAGATCCAGGCCAACGGTATGGCTACACCTTC. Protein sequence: CASSQDPGQRYGYTF.

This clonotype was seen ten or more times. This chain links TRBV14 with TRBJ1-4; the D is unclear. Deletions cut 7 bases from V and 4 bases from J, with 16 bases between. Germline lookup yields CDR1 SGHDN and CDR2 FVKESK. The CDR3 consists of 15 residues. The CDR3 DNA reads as TGTGCCAGCACCGCCTTGATAGGGTTTAATGAAAAACTGTTTTTT. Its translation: CASTALIGFNEKLFF.

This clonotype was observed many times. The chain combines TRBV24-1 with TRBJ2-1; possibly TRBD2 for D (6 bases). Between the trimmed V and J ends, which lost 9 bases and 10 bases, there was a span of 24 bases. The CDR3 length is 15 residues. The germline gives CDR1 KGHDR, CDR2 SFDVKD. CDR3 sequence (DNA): TGTGCCACCCAAACAAGACTAGGGACCCAGGGCGAGCAGTTCTTC. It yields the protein CATQTRLGTQGEQFF.

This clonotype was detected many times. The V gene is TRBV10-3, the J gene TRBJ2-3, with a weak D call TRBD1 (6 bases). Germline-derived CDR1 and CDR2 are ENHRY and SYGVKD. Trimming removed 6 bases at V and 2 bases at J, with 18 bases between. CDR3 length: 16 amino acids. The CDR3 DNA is TGTGCCATCAGCCTTAACCGGGACACTACCACAGATACGCAGTATTTT. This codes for CAISLNRDTTTDTQYF.

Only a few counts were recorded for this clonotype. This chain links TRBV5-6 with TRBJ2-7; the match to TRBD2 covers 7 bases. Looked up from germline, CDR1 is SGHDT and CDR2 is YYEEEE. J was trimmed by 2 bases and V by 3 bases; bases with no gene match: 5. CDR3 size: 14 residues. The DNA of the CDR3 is TGTGCCAGCAGCTCCACTAGCGAGCCCTACGAGCAGTACTTC. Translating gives CASSSTSEPYEQYF.

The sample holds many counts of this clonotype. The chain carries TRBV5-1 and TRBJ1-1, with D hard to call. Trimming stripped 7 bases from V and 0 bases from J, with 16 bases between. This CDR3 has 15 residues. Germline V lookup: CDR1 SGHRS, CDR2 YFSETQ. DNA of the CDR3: TGCGCCAGCCGGACTCAGACCGCTATGAACACTGAAGCTTTCTTT. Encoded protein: CASRTQTAMNTEAFF.

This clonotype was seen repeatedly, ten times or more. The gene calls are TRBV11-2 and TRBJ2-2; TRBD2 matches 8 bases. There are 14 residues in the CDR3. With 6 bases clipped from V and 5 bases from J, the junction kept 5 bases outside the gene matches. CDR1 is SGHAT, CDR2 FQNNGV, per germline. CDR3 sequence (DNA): TGTGCCAGCAGATCACGGGGGGGGACCGGGGAGCTGTTTTTT. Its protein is CASRSRGGTGELFF.

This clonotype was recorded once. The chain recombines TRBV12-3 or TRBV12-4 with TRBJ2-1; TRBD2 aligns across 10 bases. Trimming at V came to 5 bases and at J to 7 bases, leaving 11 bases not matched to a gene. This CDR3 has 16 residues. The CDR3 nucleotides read TGTGCCAGCAGTCCCGGAGCGGGAGGGCCGGGTAATGAGCAGTTCTTC. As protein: CASSPGAGGPGNEQFF.

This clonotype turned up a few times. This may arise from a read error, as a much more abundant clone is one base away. The CDR3 DNA is TGCAGTGCTAGCTCGCAGGATCATGAAAAACTGTTTTTT. Its translation is CSASSQDHEKLFF. The chain is built from TRBV20-1 and TRBJ1-4; D uncertain. CDR1 and CDR2 (germline): DFQATT, SNEGSKA (reference sequence). V was pared by 3 bases and J by 6 bases, with 11 bases between. The CDR3 is 13 residues long.

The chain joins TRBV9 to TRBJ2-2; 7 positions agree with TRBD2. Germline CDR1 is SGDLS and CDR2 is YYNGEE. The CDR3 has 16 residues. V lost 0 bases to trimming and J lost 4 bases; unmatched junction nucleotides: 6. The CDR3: CASSVASTGGTGELFF. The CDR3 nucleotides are TGTGCCAGCAGCGTAGCTAGTACGGGGGGCACCGGGGAGCTGTTTTTT.

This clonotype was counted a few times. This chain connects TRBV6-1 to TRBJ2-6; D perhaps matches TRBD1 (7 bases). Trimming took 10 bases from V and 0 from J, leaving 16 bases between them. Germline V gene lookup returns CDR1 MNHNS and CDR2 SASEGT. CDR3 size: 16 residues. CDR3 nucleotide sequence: TGTGCCATACGCGGGACAGCAATCTCTGGGGCCAACGTCCTGACTTTC. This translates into CAIRGTAISGANVLTF.

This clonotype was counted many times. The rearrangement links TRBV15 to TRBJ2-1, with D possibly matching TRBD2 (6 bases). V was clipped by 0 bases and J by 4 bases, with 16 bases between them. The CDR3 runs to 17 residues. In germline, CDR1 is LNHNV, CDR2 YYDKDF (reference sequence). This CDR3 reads CATSRDPWGLVYNEQFF. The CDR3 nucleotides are TGTGCCACCAGCAGAGACCCCTGGGGACTGGTGTACAATGAGCAGTTCTTC.

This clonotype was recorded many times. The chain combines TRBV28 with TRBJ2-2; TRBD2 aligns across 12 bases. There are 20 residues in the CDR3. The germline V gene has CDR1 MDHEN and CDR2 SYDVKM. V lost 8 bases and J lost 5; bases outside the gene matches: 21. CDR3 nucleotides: TGTGCCAGCGCCTCAGCAGGCTGGACTAGCGGGGAAGAGGGGACCGGGGAGCTGTTTTTT. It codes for CASASAGWTSGEEGTGELFF.

The CDR3 loop is CASSSQGSRGNTIYF. The CDR3, as DNA: TGTGCCAGCAGCTCCCAGGGCAGCCGGGGAAACACCATATATTTT. The V and J genes are TRBV7-8 and TRBJ1-3, with D tentatively TRBD1 (5 bases). The CDR3 is 15 amino acids. Trimming shortened V by 4 bases and J by 4 bases, and 14 bases separated the two germline ends. The germline V gene has CDR1 SGHVS and CDR2 FQNEAQ. The full variable domain, with the rest looked up from reference TRBV7-8 and TRBJ1-3, is GAGVSQSPRYKVAKRGQDVALRCDPISGHVSLFWYQQALGQGPEFLTYFQNEAQLDKSGLPSDRFFAERPEGSVSTLKIQRTQQEDSAVYLCASSSQGSRGNTIYFGEGSWLTVV.

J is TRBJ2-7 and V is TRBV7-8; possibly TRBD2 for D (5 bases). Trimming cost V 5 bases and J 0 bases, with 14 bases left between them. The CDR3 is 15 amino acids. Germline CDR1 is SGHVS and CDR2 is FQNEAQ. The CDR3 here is CASSRRGTSSYEQYV. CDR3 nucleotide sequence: TGTGCCAGCAGCCGCCGGGGTACGAGCTCCTACGAGCAGTACGTC.

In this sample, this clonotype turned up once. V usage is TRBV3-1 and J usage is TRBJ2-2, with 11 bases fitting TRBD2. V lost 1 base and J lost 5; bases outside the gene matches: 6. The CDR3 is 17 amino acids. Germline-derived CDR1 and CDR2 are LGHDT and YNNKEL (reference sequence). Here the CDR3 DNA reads TGTGCCAGCAGCCAAGGGGGAACTAGCGGGAGAACCGGGGAGCTGTTTTTT. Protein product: CASSQGGTSGRTGELFF.

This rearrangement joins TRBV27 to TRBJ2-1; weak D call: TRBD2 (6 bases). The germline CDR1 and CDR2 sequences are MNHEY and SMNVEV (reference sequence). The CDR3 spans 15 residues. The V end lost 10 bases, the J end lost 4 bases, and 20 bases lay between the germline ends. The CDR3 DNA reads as TGTGCCACTCTGTCCCCCGGGACTGATTACAATGAGCAGTTCTTC. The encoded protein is CATLSPGTDYNEQFF.

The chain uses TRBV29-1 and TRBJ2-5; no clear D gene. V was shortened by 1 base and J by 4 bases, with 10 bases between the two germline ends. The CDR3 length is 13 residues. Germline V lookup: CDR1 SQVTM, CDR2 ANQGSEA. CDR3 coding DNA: TGCAGCGTTGAAGGCAGGCTTGTAGAGACCCAGTACTTC. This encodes CSVEGRLVETQYF.

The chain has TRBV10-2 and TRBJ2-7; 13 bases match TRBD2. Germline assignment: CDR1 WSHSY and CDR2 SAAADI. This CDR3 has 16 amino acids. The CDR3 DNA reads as TGCGCCAGCGGTGAGCCCGGGACTAGCGGGACCTACGAGCAGTACGTC. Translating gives CASGEPGTSGTYEQYV.

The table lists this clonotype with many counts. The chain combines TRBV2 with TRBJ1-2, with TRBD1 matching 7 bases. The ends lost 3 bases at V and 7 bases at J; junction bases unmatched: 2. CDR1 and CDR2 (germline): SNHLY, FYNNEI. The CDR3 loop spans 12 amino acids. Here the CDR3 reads CASSDDRVGYTF. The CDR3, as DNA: TGTGCCAGCAGTGATGACAGGGTTGGCTACACCTTC.